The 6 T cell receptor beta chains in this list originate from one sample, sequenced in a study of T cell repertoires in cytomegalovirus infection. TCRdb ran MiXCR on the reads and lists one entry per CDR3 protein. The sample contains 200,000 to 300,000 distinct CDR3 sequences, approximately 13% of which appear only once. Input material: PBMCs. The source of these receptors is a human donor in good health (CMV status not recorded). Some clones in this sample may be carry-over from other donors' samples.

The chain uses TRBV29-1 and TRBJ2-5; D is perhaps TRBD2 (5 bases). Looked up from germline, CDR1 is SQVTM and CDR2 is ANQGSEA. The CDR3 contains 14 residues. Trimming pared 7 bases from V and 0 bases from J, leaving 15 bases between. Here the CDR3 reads CSAIRGLNQETQYF. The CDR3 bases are TGCAGCGCCATCCGCGGGCTGAACCAAGAGACCCAGTACTTC.

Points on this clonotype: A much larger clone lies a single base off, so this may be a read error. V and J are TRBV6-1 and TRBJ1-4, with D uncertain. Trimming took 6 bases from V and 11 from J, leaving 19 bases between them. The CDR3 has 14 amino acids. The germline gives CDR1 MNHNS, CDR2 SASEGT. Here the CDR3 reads CASRDRARIGKLFF. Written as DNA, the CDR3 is TGTGCCAGCAGAGACCGGGCCAGGATTGGTAAACTGTTTTTT.

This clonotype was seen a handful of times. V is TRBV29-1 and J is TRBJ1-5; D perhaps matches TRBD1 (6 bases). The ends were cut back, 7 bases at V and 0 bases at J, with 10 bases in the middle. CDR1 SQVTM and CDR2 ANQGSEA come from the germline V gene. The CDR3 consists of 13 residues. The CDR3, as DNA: TGCAGCGCCAGGGGCGGTAGCAATCAGCCCCAGCATTTT. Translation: CSARGGSNQPQHF.

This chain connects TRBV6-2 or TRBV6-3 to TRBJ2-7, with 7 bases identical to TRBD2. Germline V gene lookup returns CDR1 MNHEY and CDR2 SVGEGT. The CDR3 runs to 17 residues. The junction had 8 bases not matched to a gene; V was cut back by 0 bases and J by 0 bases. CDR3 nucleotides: TGTGCCAGCAGTTACTCGGCTAGCGGCAGGAGCTCCTACGAGCAGTACTTC. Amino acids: CASSYSASGRSSYEQYF.

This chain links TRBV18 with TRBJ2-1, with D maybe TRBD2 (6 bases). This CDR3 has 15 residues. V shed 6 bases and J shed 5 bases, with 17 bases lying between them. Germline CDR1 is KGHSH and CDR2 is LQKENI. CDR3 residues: CASSSLAGLDNEQFF. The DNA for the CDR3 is TGTGCCAGCTCCTCTCTGGCGGGACTTGACAATGAGCAGTTCTTC.

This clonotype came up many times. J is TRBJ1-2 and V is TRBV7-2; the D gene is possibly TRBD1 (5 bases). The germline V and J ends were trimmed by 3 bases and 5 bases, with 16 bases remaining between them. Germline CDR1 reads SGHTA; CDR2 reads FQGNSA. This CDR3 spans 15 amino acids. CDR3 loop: CASSFGSREGYGYTF. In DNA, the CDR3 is TGTGCCAGCAGCTTTGGGAGCAGGGAGGGGTATGGCTACACCTTC.